This T cell receptor beta chain was obtained from a study of blood T cell repertoires in COVID-19. Overall study: The United States, Italy and Spain provided the acute and convalescent COVID-19 samples. Sources were T cells, B-cell-depleted T cells, or PBMCs; the material itself was cDNA or gDNA.

Trimming left V 5 bases short and J 1 base short, with 10 bases between. The CDR3 has 14 amino acids. Germline-derived CDR1 and CDR2 are LNHDA and SQIVND (reference sequence). In the study's own analysis: Reference gene primer amplification gave estimated nucleated cell counts. Clones were read by immunoSEQ multiplex PCR, and TCRdb kept only the in-frame ones, dropping some. Clone size and V and J calls were adopted from that table, with D and trimming inferred from the DNA. The sample consists of around 340,000 clones, around 83% of them appearing once. Sequenced: peripheral blood. The TCR was taken from a man aged 25 to 40 with active or convalescent COVID-19. The chain uses TRBV19 and TRBJ2-3; unclear D gene. CDR3 bases: TGTGCCAGTAGTCCCCGCGAGCGCACAGATACGCAGTATTTT. Translated, it gives CASSPRERTDTQYF.